This record looks at one T cell receptor (beta chain) sequence and its context. The clone's antigen remains unknown. No much larger clone is present one base from it, and per-base qualities are unavailable. From the cysteine up to the phenylalanine, the CDR3 has a length of 16 residues. Solely the CDR3 DNA is kept, with 48 bases framed from the first base. V is cut by 0 bases and J by 7 bases, and the space between the germline ends is 17 bases. Looking up the germline V gene yields CDR1 SGHTS and CDR2 YDEGEE. The library was produced with the immunoSEQ multiplex PCR assay. For the multiplex PCR, a mixture combining 60 forward primers for TCR Vbeta segments and 13 reverse primers for TCR Jbeta segments was used. A multiplex PCR assay on genomic DNA amplified the CDR3 region of rearranged TCR beta genes. On the Illumina HiSeq System, the amplified TCR beta libraries were sequenced as 87-base-pair reads. From the authors' description of their analysis: A later analysis tallied some 79 million unique TCR beta chains across the 660 or so repertoires, and some 12 million of those chains were shared by two or more donors. Raw reads were error-corrected and collapsed into unique sequences with a nearest-neighbor algorithm that merged closely related sequences to remove PCR and sequencing errors. V, D and J gene segments were assigned by aligning CDR3 sequences to IMGT reference sequences. For a sequence to be retained, a match of at least six nucleotides was required to both a V gene segment and a J gene segment. Rearrangements were classified as productive when the CDR3 lacked stop codons and remained in frame with V and J, and all other rearrangements were classified as non-productive. CDR3 was defined according to IMGT convention as the region running from the second conserved V-encoded cysteine to the conserved J-encoded phenylalanine. Sequences without an unambiguous match to a single V gene segment were excluded from the earlier analysis of over 500 of the donors. In an earlier analysis of around 590 of the donors, a V segment was called functional when productive rearrangements were above 56.7%, and segregating when the standard deviation between donors exceeded 5%. A statistical classification framework was developed to diagnose cytomegalovirus status using the catalog of TCR beta chain sequences. In a later analysis, TCR nucleotide sequences were compared against IMGT/GENE-DB human TR gene sequences so that V and J genes could be assigned. A later analysis assigned CDR3 sequences and most-parsimonious VDJ recombination scenarios with the TCRdist pipeline. In a later analysis, each TCR beta chain was defined by its CDR3 amino acid sequence together with its V-gene family, and reads lacking a unique V-gene family were excluded. In a later analysis, nearly 600 highly shared, low-generation-probability nucleotide sequences were removed to address suspected cross-contamination and a sequencing artifact. In a later analysis, a clonal expansion index was calculated for each public chain from normalized within-repertoire ranks of inferred template counts. Generation probabilities in a later analysis came from a VDJ recombination model fitted to out-of-frame rearrangements, and those results were checked against IGoR. In a later analysis, hypergeometric tests were used to score TCR-TCR, TCR-HLA and TCR-CMV co-occurrence, with a repertoire-size bias correction applied to TCR pairs. To estimate false discovery rates, a later analysis permuted the HLA or CMV assignments 20 times. In a later analysis, co-occurring TCRs were grouped with DBSCAN, and TCRdist sequence similarity was added when clustering was performed within HLA-allele-positive subsets. Repertoires with fewer than 30,000 or more than 120,000 public chains were left out of co-occurrence clustering, as were a handful of repertoires with anomalous nucleotide sharing. TCRdb retrieved this table from immuneACCESS and kept in-frame rearrangements only. Not all clones are present; in checked studies, unresolved V genes account for under half, and no reason is known for the remainder. The V and J calls and the clone size are those of that table, but D and trimming were determined from the DNA. The sample contains approximately 150,000 clones, about four fifths of them found a single time. The top ten constitute around 2.4% of the sample.

This specimen belongs to a study of cytomegalovirus exposure and HLA in healthy donors (dated by TCRdb to 2017 to 2019). A note on the overall study: According to an earlier analysis of 587 of the donors, roughly 180 million T cells yielded over 90 million unique TCR beta sequences and about 300 Gb of sequence data. Approximately 310 gigabases of sequencing data and tens of millions of unique TCR sequences were included in an early release covering about 620 HLA-typed donors. The genetic ancestry cluster associated with self-reported Caucasian donors included roughly four fifths of the roughly 390 genotyped donors. The study was designed to test whether signatures of past pathogen exposure could be identified by cataloging public T cell receptors. Using immunosequencing, the study profiled T cell repertoires from some 670 subjects and related those repertoires to cytomegalovirus serostatus. In addition to the first cohort of around 670 subjects, a separate validation cohort of 100 to 150 different subjects was used. High-throughput TCR immunosequencing, statistical association of individual TCRs with disease status, and machine learning were combined to predict cytomegalovirus infection status. In a later analysis, previously published TCR beta repertoires from 666 donors were re-analyzed and high-resolution HLA genotyping was added so that TCR occurrence patterns could be studied. Rather than using new phenotypic data, the later analysis identified candidate immune exposures from TCR beta sequences and from how often those sequences occurred across donors. To decide whether each TCR beta V gene segment behaved as functional or pseudogenic, an earlier analysis of approximately 620 of the donors relied on high-throughput TCR beta sequencing. Donor age, sex, ethnicity and CMV serostatus were collected together with the repertoire data. A later genetic analysis used genome-wide SNP genotypes for about 65% of the 666 donors, treating that subset as a discovery cohort. Every discovery cohort repertoire had been produced on one sequencing platform. Class I and class II HLA loci were covered by the typing at four-digit resolution. The number of typed donors differed by locus: about 620-640 for A, B, C, DRB1 and DQB1; some 500 for DQA1; fewer than 610 for DPA1; and 400 to 480 for DPB1. Because of strong linkage in the cohort, four or five DR-DQ haplotypes were treated as single units for association and clustering. Among several hundred genotyped donors of the cohort, an average of around 240,000 unique TCR beta nucleotide sequences was sequenced per donor, of which roughly 17% were non-productive.

The research as a whole found: In a later analysis, the rate of TCR association differed among HLA loci, with DRB1 alleles having the most associated TCRs and HLA-C alleles having the fewest. Most CMV-associated TCR beta chains appeared to be HLA-restricted in a later analysis, and the HLA associations seemed to be driven largely by CMV exposure. According to the authors, the approach could potentially be generalized to other disease states and immunological phenotypes. Strong co-occurrence of HLA alleles, especially DR and DQ, made assigning TCR associations to individual alleles difficult. In a later analysis, HLA-associated TCR beta chains were found to be more clonally expanded and to have lower generation probabilities than equally common non-associated chains. Presence/absence analyses assumed roughly uniform sequencing depth across donors, an assumption that may not hold. Correlated functional status among segregating V segments might reflect linkage disequilibrium, but an unknown experimental factor could not be ruled out. In the study, 150 to 200 TCR beta chains were listed as associated with cytomegalovirus. A later genetic analysis associated a missense DCLRE1C variant with V-gene and J-gene trimming of TCR beta chains, and an independent cohort replicated the association. While some public TCRs were present in many individuals, most TCR sequences turned up only very rarely across donors. In a later analysis, several top co-occurrence clusters were reported to appear linked to parvovirus B19, influenza, CMV and Epstein-Barr virus. In vitro tests confirmed that a few of the cytomegalovirus-associated TCR beta chains recognize cytomegalovirus antigens. The 87-base-pair reads could not distinguish some IMGT-functional V segments, including TRBV6-2 and TRBV6-3, so those segments were excluded. A further reported finding was that TCR beta sequences accurately predicted the HLA-A and HLA-B alleles for most subjects in the first cohort. An earlier analysis of approximately 600 of the donors showed that most TCR beta V segments appeared in productive rearrangements either about 87% or about 30% of the time, which broadly matched IMGT annotations. Immune exposure information for the cohort was limited to CMV serostatus. The classifier was reported to diagnose cytomegalovirus status with high specificity and sensitivity in both the original cohort and the validation cohort. In this cohort, only TCR beta chains were sequenced, and detectable features were limited by the absence of alpha or paired-chain data. Because HLA typing was unavailable for some donors at each locus, only the typed subset was used in association tests. A cluster of highly shared sequence variants was judged likely to be a technical artifact of the sequencing pipeline. A later genetic analysis reported fewer N-insertions in productive TCRs among donors in an Asian-associated ancestry cluster than the approximately 670-donor mean. Specific HLA alleles were associated with more than 15,000 TCR beta sequences at a false discovery rate of 0.05 in a later analysis. Because counts were too low, 15 to 20 rarely observed V segments, including chromosome 9 orphons, were left out of the earlier analysis of 587 of the donors.

The cohort was made up of roughly 670 healthy bone marrow donors. Cohort members were all nominally healthy when sampled, although unrecorded immune exposures were likely present. The donor was CMV seronegative and belonged to the group of roughly 330 seronegative cohort members. A peripheral blood sample was collected from each donor, and TCR beta sequencing was performed on peripheral blood mononuclear cells. Genomic DNA extraction from the blood cell samples was performed with the Qiagen DNeasy Blood Extraction Kit. The rearranged chain carries TRBV5-8 and TRBJ1-5, and possibly TRBD1, on 6 matching bases. The TCR originated in a male donor in good health and CMV-seronegative. The sequencing sample was made of PBMCs. The CDR3 reads as follows: CASSLVSGGQRQPQHF. Read as DNA, the sequence is TGTGCCAGCAGCTTGGTAAGCGGGGGGCAAAGGCAGCCCCAGCATTTT.